Below, 24 T cell receptor beta chains from the same sample are listed, as sequenced in a study of cytotoxic CD8 clonotypes in ibrutinib-treated CLL. The repertoire was sequenced with immunoSEQ multiplex PCR; TCRdb's copy has only in-frame clones and lacks some. Of about 24,000 clones listed, approximately 80% were seen once; the top ten hold around 8.1%. This material consisted of PBMCs, taken before ibrutinib treatment. Receptors were obtained from a human donor with chronic lymphocytic leukemia.

This clone showed up just once. The gene calls are TRBV5-4 and TRBJ1-3; no clear D gene. Germline V gene lookup returns CDR1 SGHNT and CDR2 YYREEE (reference sequence). V lost 0 bases and J lost 0, with 7 bases in between. The CDR3 has 15 residues. The CDR3 loop reads CASSLGTGSGNTIYF. The CDR3 DNA sequence: TGTGCCAGCAGCTTGGGGACGGGCTCTGGAAACACCATATATTTT.

The chain's CDR3 is CASSSTSGRVSYNEQFF. Here the CDR3 DNA reads TGTGCCAGCAGTTCCACTAGCGGGAGGGTCTCCTACAATGAGCAGTTCTTC. The chain links TRBV27 to TRBJ2-1; TRBD2 matches at 13 bases. The germline V gene has CDR1 MNHEY and CDR2 SMNVEV (reference sequence). J gave up 0 bases and V 4 bases, and 3 bases lay outside the gene matches. The CDR3 is 17 residues long.

The rearrangement uses TRBV6-1 and TRBJ2-3; 7 bases agree with TRBD1. The CDR3 is made up of 13 amino acids. Unmatched junction bases numbered 4, after V lost 7 bases and J lost 3 bases. In germline, CDR1 is MNHNS, CDR2 SASEGT. The chain's CDR3 is CASNQQGTDTQYF. The CDR3 DNA follows: TGTGCCAGCAATCAACAGGGGACAGATACGCAGTATTTT.

V usage is TRBV2 and J usage is TRBJ1-5; D remains ambiguous. CDR1 is SNHLY, CDR2 FYNNEI, per germline. V was shortened by 5 bases and J by 3 bases, with 11 bases between the two germline ends. The CDR3 consists of 14 residues. CDR3: CASSLRRPNQPQHF. The CDR3 DNA sequence: TGTGCCAGCAGTCTAAGGAGGCCCAATCAGCCCCAGCATTTT.

The genes are TRBV7-3 and TRBJ2-1, with D hard to call. Trimming stripped 2 bases from V and 3 bases from J, with 8 bases between. CDR1 is SGHTA and CDR2 is FQGTGA in the germline V gene. The CDR3 contains 14 residues. The CDR3 nucleotides are TGTGCCAGCAGCTTAGTCGGATACTACAATGAGCAGTTCTTC. Its protein is CASSLVGYYNEQFF.

This chain links TRBV7-2 with TRBJ1-1, with a tentative D call TRBD1 (6 bases). The CDR3 sequence is 14 residues long. V lost 5 bases to trimming and J lost 0 bases, with 10 bases between them. Germline V gene lookup returns CDR1 SGHTA and CDR2 FQGNSA. CDR3 residues: CASSPRGVNTEAFF. The CDR3 DNA reads as TGTGCCAGCAGCCCTAGGGGGGTGAACACTGAAGCTTTCTTT.

In its sample, this clone was seen once. The chain links TRBV19 to TRBJ1-2, with a possible D match to TRBD1 (5 bases). The CDR3 runs 14 residues. Trimming stripped 7 bases from V and 8 bases from J, with 20 bases between. Germline CDR1 and CDR2: LNHDA and SQIVND (reference sequence). The CDR3 nucleotides read TGTGCCAGTAACGTAATCGGGGCGGCAAACGGCTACACCTTC. Protein product: CASNVIGAANGYTF. The whole variable domain, filled in from reference TRBV19 and TRBJ1-2, reads DGGITQSPKYLFRKEGQNVTLSCEQNLNHDAMYWYRQDPGQGLRLIYYSQIVNDFQKGDIAEGYSVSREKKESFPLTVTSAQKNPTAFYLCASNVIGAANGYTFGSGTRLTVV.

The chain uses TRBV10-3 and TRBJ2-2; D unclear. The germline V and J ends were trimmed by 1 base and 5 bases, with 2 bases remaining between them. Germline CDR1 reads ENHRY; CDR2 reads SYGVKD. This CDR3 region has 12 residues. The CDR3 DNA is TGTGCCATCAGTGAGTGGACCGGGGAGCTGTTTTTT. Encoded protein: CAISEWTGELFF.

The chain combines TRBV28 with TRBJ2-5, with D uncertain. CDR3 length: 14 amino acids. Germline CDR1 MDHEN, CDR2 SYDVKM. V lost 3 bases, J lost 0 bases, and 8 bases lay in between. The CDR3: CASSFVSNQETQYF. The CDR3 bases are TGTGCCAGCAGTTTTGTCAGTAACCAAGAGACCCAGTACTTC.

The chain links TRBV7-2 to TRBJ2-1; 10 bases line up with TRBD2. CDR3 length: 16 amino acids. Germline loops: CDR1 SGHTA, CDR2 FQGNSA. The junction had 6 bases not matched to a gene; V was cut back by 1 base and J by 6 bases. CDR3 coding DNA: TGTGCCAGCAGCTTAGGGTCTCTAGCGGGAGTCAATGAGCAGTTCTTC. Amino acid sequence: CASSLGSLAGVNEQFF.

The J gene is TRBJ1-5, the V gene TRBV15; TRBD1 might be the D (5 bases). The CDR3 sequence is 17 residues long. The V and J ends lost 4 bases and 1 base respectively, with 17 bases between them. Germline V gene data show CDR1 as LNHNV and CDR2 as YYDKDF (reference sequence). In DNA form, the CDR3 reads TGTGCCACCAGCAATTCAATGGGACTTAGGAGCAATCAGCCCCAGCATTTT. This codes for CATSNSMGLRSNQPQHF.

This chain links TRBV29-1 with TRBJ1-1; no firm D call. Trimming pared 3 bases from V and 0 bases from J, leaving 8 bases between. Per germline, CDR1 SQVTM and CDR2 ANQGSEA. This CDR3 contains 13 residues. The CDR3 nucleotides read TGCAGCGTTGACCAGGCCGTGAACACTGAAGCTTTCTTT. Amino acid sequence: CSVDQAVNTEAFF.

V gene TRBV7-8 combines with J gene TRBJ1-2; D is perhaps TRBD1 (6 bases). The CDR3 totals 15 residues. V gave up 5 bases and J gave up 7 bases, with 20 bases separating them. The germline CDR1 and CDR2 sequences are SGHVS and FQNEAQ. The CDR3 bases are TGTGCCAGCAGCCAATTGGACAGTGGGGTCCGTGGCTACACCTTC. Amino acid sequence: CASSQLDSGVRGYTF.

The chain recombines TRBV10-1 with TRBJ1-1; 8 bases agree with TRBD1. With 6 bases clipped from V and 4 bases from J, the junction kept 7 bases outside the gene matches. The CDR3 is made up of 14 amino acids. The germline CDR1 and CDR2 sequences are WNHNN and SYGVQD (reference sequence). In DNA form, the CDR3 reads TGCGCCAGCAGCGGTCAGACAGGGGTCACTGAAGCTTTCTTT. Amino acids: CASSGQTGVTEAFF.

Only one count was recorded for this clone. The V and J genes are TRBV5-1 and TRBJ2-1; TRBD2 aligns across 8 bases. Germline V gene data show CDR1 as SGHRS and CDR2 as YFSETQ. The J segment lost 3 bases and the V segment lost 2 bases, leaving 4 bases of the junction unmatched. This CDR3 is built from 15 residues. As DNA, the CDR3 is TGCGCCAGCAGCTTTAGCGGGGAGAACTACAATGAGCAGTTCTTC. The encoded protein is CASSFSGENYNEQFF.

This clone appeared once. The J gene is TRBJ2-7, the V gene TRBV9; D not certain. With 0 bases removed from V and 2 bases from J, the gap between germline ends came to 9 bases. The CDR3 covers 14 residues. Looked up from germline, CDR1 is SGDLS and CDR2 is YYNGEE. CDR3 amino acids: CASSVEIGPYEQYF. The CDR3 DNA reads TGTGCCAGCAGCGTAGAAATAGGCCCCTACGAGCAGTACTTC.

The CDR3 nucleotides are TGCGCCAGCAGCCAAGAATCGGGGCCCTACGAGCAGTACTTC. It codes for CASSQESGPYEQYF. This chain uses TRBV4-3 with TRBJ2-7; D tentatively reads TRBD1 or TRBD2 (5 bases each). Germline V CDR1 and CDR2: LGHNA, YSLEER. There are 14 residues in the CDR3. Trimming stripped 0 bases from V and 2 bases from J, with 8 bases between.

The chain links TRBV14 to TRBJ2-2; D possibly corresponds to TRBD1 (5 bases). The CDR3 covers 17 residues. The germline gives CDR1 SGHDN, CDR2 FVKESK. Trimming stripped 1 base from V and 6 bases from J, with 18 bases between. Here the CDR3 DNA reads TGTGCCAGCAGCCAAGGGGGTTTAGGGGCCTTGTCCGGGGAGCTGTTTTTT. Its protein product is CASSQGGLGALSGELFF.

This chain connects TRBV7-9 to TRBJ2-3; 10 bases are a match to TRBD1. With 5 bases clipped from V and 3 bases from J, the junction kept 5 bases outside the gene matches. The CDR3 extends over 15 amino acids. In germline, CDR1 is SEHNR, CDR2 FQNEAQ (reference sequence). DNA of the CDR3: TGTGCCAGCAGCAAAGGGGGACAGGGGACAGATACGCAGTATTTT. Protein sequence: CASSKGGQGTDTQYF.

J is TRBJ1-4 and V is TRBV28; D might be TRBD1 (5 bases). Per the germline V gene, CDR1 is MDHEN and CDR2 is SYDVKM. V lost 6 bases and J 0 bases, leaving 17 bases between the germline ends. This CDR3 spans 17 amino acids. The CDR3 nucleotides read TGTGCCAGCAGGCGCGGGGCCCGATTTGCAACTAATGAAAAACTGTTTTTT. Translation gives CASRRGARFATNEKLFF. The variable domain in full, with the rest retrieved from reference TRBV28 and TRBJ1-4, is DVKVTQSSRYLVKRTGEKVFLECVQDMDHENMFWYRQDPGLGLRLIYFSYDVKMKEKGDIPEGYSVSREKKERFSLILESASTNQTSMYLCASRRGARFATNEKLFFGSGTQLSVL.

The chain links TRBV9 to TRBJ2-3; no clear D gene. Looked up from germline, CDR1 is SGDLS and CDR2 is YYNGEE. V was shortened by 0 bases and J by 1 base, with 9 bases between the two germline ends. The CDR3 sequence is 15 residues long. The CDR3 DNA reads as TGTGCCAGCAGCGTAGCGGTTACTGGCACAGATACGCAGTATTTT. It translates to CASSVAVTGTDTQYF. Together with reference TRBV9 and TRBJ2-3, the CDR3 gives the full variable domain: DSGVTQTPKHLITATGQRVTLRCSPRSGDLSVYWYQQSLDQGLQFLIQYYNGEERAKGNILERFSAQQFPDLHSELNLSSLELGDSALYFCASSVAVTGTDTQYFGPGTRLTVL.

The genes are TRBV7-2 and TRBJ2-5; 10 nucleotides align to TRBD2. CDR1 is SGHTA and CDR2 is FQGNSA in the germline V gene. The CDR3 runs to 15 residues. V was pared by 4 bases and J by 2 bases, with 4 bases of the junction left unmatched. The CDR3 loop reads CASSSSGSIQETQYF. The CDR3 DNA reads TGTGCCAGCAGCTCTAGCGGGAGTATACAAGAGACCCAGTACTTC. Based on the CDR3 plus reference TRBV7-2 and TRBJ2-5, the full variable domain is GAGVSQSPSNKVTEKGKDVELRCDPISGHTALYWYRQSLGQGLEFLIYFQGNSAPDKSGLPSDRFSAERTGGSVSTLTIQRTQQEDSAVYLCASSSSGSIQETQYFGPGTRLLVL.

The genes are TRBV10-1 and TRBJ2-1; the D is unclear. The CDR3 extends over 11 amino acids. Per the germline V gene, CDR1 is WNHNN and CDR2 is SYGVQD (reference sequence). V was cut by 3 bases and J by 6 bases, with 3 bases left in between. The CDR3: CASSDINEQFF. Here the CDR3 DNA reads TGCGCCAGCAGTGATATCAATGAGCAGTTCTTC.

The genes are TRBV7-9 and TRBJ2-7; either TRBD1 or TRBD2 may fit D (5 bases each). Germline CDR1 is SEHNR and CDR2 is FQNEAQ (reference sequence). This CDR3 has 15 residues. Trimming pared 3 bases from V and 4 bases from J, leaving 16 bases between. For the CDR3, the DNA is TGTGCCAGCAGCTTTCGGGGCAGTTCCTCATACGAGCAGTACTTC. Protein: CASSFRGSSSYEQYF. The complete variable domain, with remaining parts taken from reference TRBV7-9 and TRBJ2-7, reads DTGVSQNPRHKITKRGQNVTFRCDPISEHNRLYWYRQTLGQGPEFLTYFQNEAQLEKSRLLSDRFSAERPKGSFSTLEIQRTEQGDSAMYLCASSFRGSSSYEQYFGPGTRLTVT.